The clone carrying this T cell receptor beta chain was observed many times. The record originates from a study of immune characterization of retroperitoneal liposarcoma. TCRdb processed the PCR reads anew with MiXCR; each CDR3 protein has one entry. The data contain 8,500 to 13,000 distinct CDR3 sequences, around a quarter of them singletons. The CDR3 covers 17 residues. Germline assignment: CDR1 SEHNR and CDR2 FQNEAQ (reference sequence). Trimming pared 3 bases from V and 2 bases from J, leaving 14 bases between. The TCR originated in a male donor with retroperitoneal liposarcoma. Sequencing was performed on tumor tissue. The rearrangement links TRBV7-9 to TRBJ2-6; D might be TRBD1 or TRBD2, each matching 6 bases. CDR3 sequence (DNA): TGTGCCAGCAGCTTGTCATCCGGGGGCGCTGGGGCCAACGTCCTGACTTTC. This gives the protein CASSLSSGGAGANVLTF.